This T cell receptor beta chain was observed in a study of T cells in Graves' hyperthyroidism and ophthalmopathy. Study results and caveats: Also found in blood were most expanded thyroid clonotypes above 0.001. A model of 13 V-J features distinguished ophthalmopathy from stable hyperthyroidism.

The CDR3 covers 14 residues. Germline V lookup: CDR1 SGHAT, CDR2 FQNNGV. Clinicians diagnosed patients from clinical symptoms, serum thyroxine and TRAb, thyroid ultrasound and orbital computed tomography. RNA transcripts served as the template for amplifying TCR beta CDR3 regions. Initially, a first-round RT-PCR of the TCR CDR3 employed the HTBI primer set. TCRdb reanalysed the multiplex PCR reads using MiXCR and keeps one entry per CDR3 protein. This repertoire shows more than 550,000 distinct CDR3 sequences, roughly 17% found once; its top ten account for around 16%. For this clonotype: Its antigen is still unknown. This may arise from a read error, as a much more abundant clone is one base away.

The chain couples TRBV11-2 to TRBJ2-1, with unresolved D. The clonotype originates from a man aged 45-60 years with Graves' hyperthyroidism. The sample comprised blood. The chain's CDR3 is CAGSYARNRNEQFF. DNA for the CDR3: TGTGCCGGCAGCTACGCCAGGAATCGAAATGAGCAGTTCTTC. Variable domain in full (rest from reference TRBV11-2 and TRBJ2-1): EAGVAQSPRYKIIEKRQSVAFWCNPISGHATLYWYQQILGQGPKLLIQFQNNGVVDDSQLPKDRFSAERLKGVDSTLKIQPAKLEDSAVYLCAGSYARNRNEQFFGPGTRLTVL.